The 27 T cell receptor beta chains in this list originate from one sample, sequenced in a study of blood T cells in healthy people across ages. With a J-beta primer mix and a sample-barcoded 5' primer, a second PCR ran about 6 to 11 cycles. MiXCR was run by TCRdb on the 5' RACE reads, yielding one entry per CDR3 protein. The sample includes around 800,000 distinct CDR3 sequences, around 42% of them seen just once. The sequenced sample consisted of blood. The origin of the receptors is a man aged 60-69 years in good health.

About this clonotype: Mismatch with germline at one junction end may stem from a read error. The chain joins TRBV25-1 to TRBJ1-1, with D unresolved. The germline CDR1 and CDR2 sequences are MGHDK and SYGVNS. The CDR3 runs to 12 residues. The CDR3 is CAGSDWGAEAFF. The CDR3 DNA reads TGTGCCGGCAGTGATTGGGGTGCTGAAGCTTTCTTT.

This sequence joins TRBV6-2 or TRBV6-3 and TRBJ2-2, with D perhaps TRBD1 (5 bases). The length of the CDR3 is 18 residues. The germline V gene has CDR1 MNHEY and CDR2 SVGEGT. The V and J ends lost 0 bases and 1 base respectively, with 15 bases between them. The CDR3 DNA reads as TGTGCCAGCAGTTACTCTCCCTTGACAGCGTTGAACACCGGGGAGCTGTTTTTT. This gives the protein CASSYSPLTALNTGELFF.

This clonotype has a handful of counts. This chain uses TRBV24-1 with TRBJ2-3; D may be TRBD1 or TRBD2 (5 bases each). The CDR3 has 14 amino acids. Trimming took off 6 bases at V and 4 bases at J, with 13 bases between the two ends. Germline V gene lookup returns CDR1 KGHDR and CDR2 SFDVKD. Here the CDR3 reads CATSPGTGSDTQYF. As DNA, the CDR3 is TGTGCCACCAGTCCAGGGACGGGTTCAGATACGCAGTATTTT.

There are a few counts of this clonotype. This chain uses TRBV6-2 or TRBV6-3 with TRBJ2-5; 7 bases line up with TRBD2. This CDR3 has 15 amino acids. In germline, CDR1 is MNHEY, CDR2 SVGEGT. Trimming took 3 bases from V and 3 from J; bases not matched to a gene: 7. This CDR3 reads CASSYPARGKETQYF. In DNA form, the CDR3 reads TGTGCCAGCAGTTATCCAGCGCGGGGGAAAGAGACCCAGTACTTC.

The rearrangement joins TRBV28 to TRBJ2-2; no firm D call. This CDR3 is built from 13 residues. Germline assignment: CDR1 MDHEN and CDR2 SYDVKM. V was cut by 9 bases and J by 0 bases, with 8 bases left in between. The DNA for the CDR3 is TGTGCCAGTAGAATTGCGAACACCGGGGAGCTGTTTTTT. Translated: CASRIANTGELFF.

This clonotype was recorded a few times. The V and J genes are TRBV2 and TRBJ2-3; 7 bases map to TRBD2. CDR3 length: 14 residues. After removal of 1 base from V and 6 bases from J, the junction contained 4 bases not matched to a gene. Per the germline V gene, CDR1 is SNHLY and CDR2 is FYNNEI. This CDR3 reads CASSEGRGRDTQYF. The DNA of the CDR3 is TGTGCCAGCAGTGAAGGGCGGGGGAGGGATACGCAGTATTTT.

In its sample, this clonotype was seen once. This chain joins TRBV5-5 and TRBJ2-3; the D is unclear. Germline CDR1 reads SGHKS; CDR2 reads YYEKEE (reference sequence). This CDR3 has 18 residues. V gave up 7 bases and J gave up 0 bases, with 24 bases separating them. The CDR3 nucleotides read TGTGCCAGCGCCCGGCGCCAGACCGTTTTCCTTAGCACAGATACGCAGTATTTT. Translation gives CASARRQTVFLSTDTQYF.

This clonotype was counted at least ten times. The chain carries TRBV27 and TRBJ1-6, with TRBD1 matching over 7 bases. There are 15 residues in the CDR3. The V segment lost 5 bases and the J segment 6 bases; nucleotides outside the gene matches: 7. Germline values: CDR1 MNHEY, CDR2 SMNVEV (reference sequence). The CDR3 nucleotides read TGTGCCAGCAGTCCTCAGACAGGGAGTAATTCACCCCTCCACTTT. Its protein product is CASSPQTGSNSPLHF.

The chain couples TRBV7-2 to TRBJ2-7, with 9 nucleotides matching TRBD2. V gave up 5 bases and J gave up 1 base; unmatched junction bases: 6. The CDR3 spans 15 residues. CDR1 is SGHTA, CDR2 FQGNSA, per germline. CDR3 region: CASSRGGAGSYEQYF. The CDR3 DNA is TGTGCCAGCAGCCGCGGGGGGGCGGGTTCCTACGAGCAGTACTTC.

This clonotype was counted only a few times. The chain uses TRBV20-1 and TRBJ2-3; TRBD1 aligns across 7 bases. Germline lookup yields CDR1 DFQATT and CDR2 SNEGSKA (reference sequence). V lost 4 bases to trimming and J lost 10 bases; unmatched junction nucleotides: 8. The CDR3 totals 12 residues. The CDR3 nucleotides are TGCAGTGCTAACCAGGGGGATTACGCGCAGTATTTT. Translation: CSANQGDYAQYF.

On this clonotype itself: At one of its ends the junction is not consistent with the germline gene, which may arise from a read error. This rearrangement joins TRBV6-2 or TRBV6-3 to TRBJ2-6, with D possibly being TRBD2 (6 bases). Germline CDR1 MNHEY, CDR2 SVGEGT. The length of the CDR3 is 16 residues. In DNA form, the CDR3 reads TGTACCAGCAGCTACGGGGGACTCGGTGGGGCCAACGTCCTGACTTTC. Translation gives CTSSYGGLGGANVLTF.

The genes are TRBV5-1 and TRBJ1-4; D is perhaps TRBD1 (5 bases). CDR3 length: 16 amino acids. Germline V CDR1 and CDR2: SGHRS, YFSETQ. The V end was cut by 5 bases, the J end by 0 bases, with 14 bases between. The CDR3 loop reads CASRRSDTATNEKLFF. CDR3 nucleotides: TGCGCCAGCAGACGATCGGACACCGCAACTAATGAAAAACTGTTTTTT.

This clonotype was seen a handful of times. The chain combines TRBV7-3 with TRBJ1-5; D not resolved. This CDR3 spans 13 amino acids. Germline assignment: CDR1 SGHTA and CDR2 FQGTGA. Trimming cost V 6 bases and J 3 bases, with 9 bases left between them. The CDR3 nucleotides read TGTGCCAGCAGTTCAGACCCCAATCAGCCCCAGCATTTT. Translated: CASSSDPNQPQHF.

V is TRBV5-1 and J is TRBJ2-6; 9 positions agree with TRBD1. J lost 0 bases, V lost 4 bases, and 2 bases had no gene match. Germline values: CDR1 SGHRS, CDR2 YFSETQ. This CDR3 comprises 16 residues. CDR3 sequence (DNA): TGCGCCAGCAGCACAGGGGGCCCCTCTGGGGCCAACGTCCTGACTTTC. It is translated as CASSTGGPSGANVLTF.

This clonotype appeared a few times. This chain uses TRBV5-1 with TRBJ2-1, with D hard to call. Germline assignment: CDR1 SGHRS and CDR2 YFSETQ. The CDR3 has 15 residues. V was shortened by 0 bases and J by 5 bases, with 12 bases between the two germline ends. CDR3 nucleotide sequence: TGCGCCAGCAGCTTGGTGACGTCAAGAAACAATGAGCAGTTCTTC. It codes for CASSLVTSRNNEQFF.

There are a few counts of this clonotype. CDR3 residues: CSAQPLAGAAGTQYF. The CDR3 DNA sequence: TGCAGTGCTCAACCCTTAGCGGGGGCTGCGGGGACCCAGTACTTC. The rearrangement joins TRBV20-1 to TRBJ2-5; 9 bases map to TRBD2. Germline CDR1 is DFQATT and CDR2 is SNEGSKA (reference sequence). This CDR3 has 15 residues. The trim removed 5 bases at V and 7 bases at J, leaving 14 bases unmatched.

The chain has TRBV27 and TRBJ1-2, with TRBD1 identical over 9 bases. The CDR3 spans 15 residues. Unmatched junction bases numbered 7, after V lost 4 bases and J lost 4 bases. Germline V gene lookup returns CDR1 MNHEY and CDR2 SMNVEV (reference sequence). The CDR3 DNA reads as TGTGCCAGCAGTTCCCGGACAGGGGAAGGCTATGGCTACACCTTC. Its translation is CASSSRTGEGYGYTF.

The V gene is TRBV5-6, the J gene TRBJ2-3; D gene uncertain. The germline V and J ends were trimmed by 3 bases and 2 bases, with 16 bases remaining between them. From germline, CDR1 is SGHDT and CDR2 YYEEEE. This CDR3 contains 16 residues. CDR3 sequence (DNA): TGTGCCAGCAGCTCCCTTCCGACCCAGATCACAGATACGCAGTATTTT. Amino acid sequence: CASSSLPTQITDTQYF. The variable domain in full, with the rest retrieved from reference TRBV5-6 and TRBJ2-3, is DAGVTQSPTHLIKTRGQQVTLRCSPKSGHDTVSWYQQALGQGPQFIFQYYEEEERQRGNFPDRFSGHQFPNYSSELNVNALLLGDSALYLCASSSLPTQITDTQYFGPGTRLTVL.

The chain has TRBV5-4 and TRBJ2-3; the D gene is possibly TRBD2 (5 bases). The CDR3 runs 16 residues. The V and J ends lost 4 bases and 4 bases respectively, with 19 bases between them. CDR1 and CDR2 (germline): SGHNT, YYREEE (reference sequence). The CDR3 bases are TGTGCCAGCAGCCCCCTGGTGGACTTCACATCAGATACGCAGTATTTT. Its protein product is CASSPLVDFTSDTQYF.

The chain couples TRBV20-1 to TRBJ1-5; D gene uncertain. CDR1 is DFQATT and CDR2 is SNEGSKA in the germline V gene (reference sequence). Trimming shortened V by 0 bases and J by 0 bases, and 9 bases separated the two germline ends. This CDR3 has 15 residues. The CDR3 spells CSAREPGYSNQPQHF. CDR3 sequence (DNA): TGCAGTGCTAGAGAACCAGGTTATAGCAATCAGCCCCAGCATTTT.

This clonotype was seen repeatedly, ten times or more. The chain carries TRBV9 and TRBJ2-1, with no clear D. V lost 0 bases, J lost 1 base, and 5 bases lay in between. This CDR3 spans 14 amino acids. Germline CDR1 and CDR2: SGDLS and YYNGEE. CDR3 sequence: CASSVEGSYNEQFF. DNA for the CDR3: TGTGCCAGCAGCGTAGAAGGTTCCTACAATGAGCAGTTCTTC.

V usage is TRBV28 and J usage is TRBJ2-3, with 7 bases fitting TRBD1. This CDR3 contains 13 residues. Unmatched junction bases numbered 5, after V lost 5 bases and J lost 6 bases. Germline CDR1 MDHEN, CDR2 SYDVKM. The CDR3 region is CASSGADRDTQYF. CDR3 bases: TGTGCCAGCAGTGGAGCGGACAGGGATACGCAGTATTTT.

As concerns this clonotype: A much larger clonotype is one base distant, so this may be a read error. The genes are TRBV4-3 and TRBJ2-5; D is perhaps TRBD2 (6 bases). This CDR3 region has 13 residues. From germline, CDR1 is LGHNA and CDR2 YSLEER. CDR3 coding DNA: TGCGCCAGCAACCAAGACCGGGGGAATGAGCAGTACTTC. It is translated as CASNQDRGNEQYF.

The chain has TRBV29-1 and TRBJ1-1; possible D gene TRBD1, 6 bases. Trimming stripped 6 bases from V and 0 bases from J, with 11 bases between. The CDR3 runs 13 residues. CDR1 and CDR2 from the germline V gene are SQVTM and ANQGSEA. CDR3 region: CSVRQAMNTEAFF. CDR3 nucleotide sequence: TGCAGCGTGCGACAGGCCATGAACACTGAAGCTTTCTTT.

This clonotype came up a few times. This rearrangement joins TRBV12-3 or TRBV12-4 to TRBJ2-1; possibly TRBD1 for D (5 bases). V was trimmed by 5 bases and J by 4 bases, leaving 15 bases between them. CDR3 length: 15 amino acids. The CDR3 region has the DNA TGTGCCAGCAGTACAATAGGGGTACGGTACAATGAGCAGTTCTTC. As protein: CASSTIGVRYNEQFF.

This sequence joins TRBV11-2 and TRBJ2-3; D call uncertain. The V end lost 3 bases, the J end lost 1 base, and 11 bases lay between the germline ends. The CDR3 loop spans 15 amino acids. Germline V gene sequence: CDR1 SGHAT, CDR2 FQNNGV. CDR3 protein: CASSLTPSGTDTQYF. The CDR3 nucleotides are TGTGCCAGCAGCTTGACGCCCTCAGGCACAGATACGCAGTATTTT.

The rearrangement links TRBV4-1 to TRBJ1-1; no firm D call. V was trimmed by 4 bases and J by 1 base, leaving 10 bases between them. This CDR3 has 14 residues. Germline values: CDR1 MGHRA, CDR2 YSYEKL. This chain's CDR3 is CASSPLRRNTEAFF. The CDR3, as DNA: TGCGCCAGCAGCCCCCTCAGGAGGAACACTGAAGCTTTCTTT.